The clone carrying this T cell receptor beta chain has just one count. The germline CDR1 and CDR2 sequences are MNHEY and SMNVEV (reference sequence). Trimming took off 2 bases at V and 0 bases at J, with 8 bases between the two ends. The CDR3 runs 15 residues. These data are taken from a study of T cell responses to AZD1222 COVID-19 vaccine. Some clones are missing from TCRdb's copy, which holds only in-frame ones; the method was immunoSEQ multiplex PCR. The data contain about 150,000 clones, roughly 88% of them singletons. This sequence joins TRBV27 and TRBJ1-5; D is unclear. The receptor comes from an adult in good health. Sequences were derived from peripheral blood, sampled on day 0 of MenACWY control vaccination. The CDR3 DNA reads TGTGCCAGCAGTTTAGTAAAGAATAGCAATCAGCCCCAGCATTTT. Its translation is CASSLVKNSNQPQHF.